The 27 T cell receptor beta chains below were found in one sample sequenced in a study of CD8 T cells in Susac syndrome. An input of roughly 0.45 to 1 ug of RNA was subjected to reverse transcription using random hexamers. TCRdb reprocessed the immunoSEQ multiplex PCR reads with MiXCR, giving one entry per CDR3 protein. The sample contains 150,000 to 200,000 distinct CDR3 sequences, around nine tenths of which appear only once. Input material: CD4+ T cells from PBMCs. The source of these receptors is a human donor with Susac syndrome.

This clonotype turned up a few times. The gene calls are TRBV12-3 or TRBV12-4 and TRBJ1-2; D possibly corresponds to TRBD1 (6 bases). V was shortened by 6 bases and J by 5 bases, with 10 bases between the two germline ends. The CDR3 loop spans 12 amino acids. The CDR3 DNA follows: TGTGCCAGCAGCCTACAGGGTTATGGCTACACCTTC. This translates into CASSLQGYGYTF.

The chain uses TRBV18 and TRBJ1-1, with 8 bases that match TRBD1. The CDR3 runs to 14 residues. Germline CDR1 is KGHSH and CDR2 is LQKENI. Trimming at V came to 6 bases and at J to 1 base, leaving 4 bases not matched to a gene. CDR3 protein: CASSSGTGNTEAFF. The DNA of the CDR3 is TGTGCCAGCTCGTCCGGGACAGGGAACACTGAAGCTTTCTTT.

The sample holds a few counts of this clonotype. The gene calls are TRBV11-2 and TRBJ2-4; D may be TRBD1 (6 bases). Deletions cut 5 bases from V and 7 bases from J, with 12 bases between. Germline CDR1 and CDR2: SGHAT and FQNNGV. This CDR3 comprises 13 residues. The CDR3 region has the DNA TGTGCCAGCAGCCAGCCACAGGGTAACATTCAGTACTTC. It translates to CASSQPQGNIQYF.

The DNA of the CDR3 is TGTGCCAGCAGTGAAGACTTCGGACTAGCGGGGGCTTCCTACGAGCAGTACTTC. Encoded protein: CASSEDFGLAGASYEQYF. The V gene is TRBV25-1, the J gene TRBJ2-7; the match to TRBD2 covers 13 bases. The J segment lost 1 base and the V segment lost 2 bases, leaving 8 bases of the junction unmatched. Germline CDR1 and CDR2: MGHDK and SYGVNS. The CDR3 sequence is 18 residues long.

The chain is built from TRBV20-1 and TRBJ2-1; D is unclear. The CDR3 is 13 residues long. V lost 8 bases to trimming and J lost 0 bases, with 11 bases between them. Germline loops: CDR1 DFQATT, CDR2 SNEGSKA (reference sequence). CDR3: CSNYASSYNEQFF. The CDR3 nucleotides read TGCAGTAACTACGCCAGCTCCTACAATGAGCAGTTCTTC.

The V gene is TRBV5-4, the J gene TRBJ2-3; D remains unclear. CDR1 is SGHNT and CDR2 is YYREEE in the germline V gene (reference sequence). The V and J ends lost 2 bases and 2 bases respectively, with 12 bases between them. The CDR3 is 15 residues long. CDR3 nucleotides: TGTGCCAGCAGCTTTACGGTGGACGCCACAGATACGCAGTATTTT. This gives the protein CASSFTVDATDTQYF.

The rearrangement joins TRBV3-1 to TRBJ1-1; D gene unclear. CDR1 is LGHDT, CDR2 YNNKEL, per germline (reference sequence). Trimming stripped 0 bases from V and 5 bases from J, with 7 bases between. The CDR3 loop spans 13 amino acids. The CDR3 protein is CASSQDHGTEAFF. The CDR3 coding sequence is TGTGCCAGCAGCCAAGACCATGGAACTGAAGCTTTCTTT.

The chain combines TRBV27 with TRBJ1-2; D ambiguous. The CDR3 has 14 residues. Trimming left V 1 base short and J 6 bases short, with 12 bases between. Germline V CDR1 and CDR2: MNHEY, SMNVEV (reference sequence). CDR3 sequence (DNA): TGTGCCAGCAGTTTATTTAGGCCCTACAATGGCTACACCTTC. Protein: CASSLFRPYNGYTF.

V is TRBV19 and J is TRBJ2-2; 7 nucleotides agree with TRBD1. The germline gives CDR1 LNHDA, CDR2 SQIVND (reference sequence). There are 16 residues in the CDR3. Trimming removed 0 bases from V and 4 bases from J; junction bases left unmatched: 5. The CDR3 is CASSIEPGGSTGELFF. CDR3 coding DNA: TGTGCCAGTAGTATAGAGCCAGGGGGATCCACCGGGGAGCTGTTTTTT.

The chain carries TRBV3-1 and TRBJ1-4; D unclear. This CDR3 region has 16 residues. V shed 4 bases and J shed 10 bases, with 22 bases lying between them. CDR1 and CDR2 from the germline V gene are LGHDT and YNNKEL (reference sequence). DNA for the CDR3: TGTGCCAGCAGCCCAAGCCTGGCGAGCGCTTCAGGAAAACTGTTTTTT. The encoded protein is CASSPSLASASGKLFF.

This clonotype was recorded once. The CDR3: CASSLWGGSDSPLHF. CDR3 DNA: TGTGCCAGCAGTTTATGGGGAGGGTCCGATTCACCCCTCCACTTT. The V gene is TRBV28, the J gene TRBJ1-6; D call uncertain. Germline CDR1 and CDR2: MDHEN and SYDVKM. Trimming left V 0 bases short and J 8 bases short, with 11 bases between. This CDR3 has 15 amino acids.

This rearrangement joins TRBV6-2 or TRBV6-3 to TRBJ1-1; 7 positions agree with TRBD1. The length of the CDR3 is 14 residues. J was trimmed by 1 base and V by 6 bases; bases with no gene match: 5. CDR1 and CDR2 (germline): MNHEY, SVGEGT. The CDR3 reads CASRPRQGNTEAFF. CDR3 DNA: TGTGCCAGCAGACCCCGACAGGGGAACACTGAAGCTTTCTTT.

The rearrangement links TRBV30 to TRBJ1-1; 7 bases align to TRBD1. J was trimmed by 7 bases and V by 5 bases; bases with no gene match: 10. The CDR3 length is 13 residues. CDR1 is GTSNPN and CDR2 is SVGIG in the germline V gene (reference sequence). Here the CDR3 reads CAWSRDRDSEAFF. The CDR3 bases are TGTGCCTGGTCAAGGGATCGGGACAGTGAAGCTTTCTTT.

The chain recombines TRBV20-1 with TRBJ2-1; no clear D. CDR3 length: 15 residues. CDR1 DFQATT and CDR2 SNEGSKA come from the germline V gene (reference sequence). With 0 bases removed from V and 5 bases from J, the gap between germline ends came to 14 bases. CDR3 in amino acids: CSARDTQALDNEQFF. As DNA, the CDR3 is TGCAGTGCTAGAGATACCCAGGCGCTAGACAATGAGCAGTTCTTC.

The genes are TRBV6-5 and TRBJ1-1, with D maybe TRBD1 (5 bases). V lost 0 bases and J lost 3, with 8 bases in between. This CDR3 has 14 amino acids. Germline assignment: CDR1 MNHEY and CDR2 SVGAGI. DNA of the CDR3: TGTGCCAGCAGTTACTCGGGGGACCACACTGAAGCTTTCTTT. Its protein is CASSYSGDHTEAFF.

The genes are TRBV28 and TRBJ2-4; TRBD2 aligns across 10 bases. Looked up from germline, CDR1 is MDHEN and CDR2 is SYDVKM. Trimming cost V 1 base and J 5 bases; bases outside gene matches: 5. The CDR3 extends over 16 amino acids. CDR3 bases: TGTGCCAGCAGTTTATCTGCTAGCGGGAGTCAAAACATTCAGTACTTC. Translating it yields CASSLSASGSQNIQYF.

V and J are TRBV3-1 and TRBJ1-6; 8 nucleotides match TRBD1. Germline V CDR1 and CDR2: LGHDT, YNNKEL (reference sequence). The CDR3 is 15 residues long. V trimming: 5 bases; J trimming: 5 bases; junction bases outside the gene matches: 5. The CDR3 loop reads CASSYGTGHNSPLHF. CDR3 DNA sequence: TGTGCCAGCAGCTATGGGACAGGACATAATTCACCCCTCCACTTT.

This rearrangement joins TRBV7-9 to TRBJ2-1; a possible D gene is TRBD2 (6 bases). Germline V CDR1 and CDR2: SEHNR, FQNEAQ (reference sequence). Trimming shortened V by 10 bases and J by 5 bases, and 21 bases separated the two germline ends. This CDR3 comprises 15 residues. This CDR3 is CAIENRDSPHNEQFF. The CDR3 region has the DNA TGTGCCATCGAAAATAGGGACTCCCCCCACAATGAGCAGTTCTTC.

The chain uses TRBV6-1 and TRBJ2-2; 7 nucleotides match TRBD2. This CDR3 contains 15 residues. Germline V gene lookup returns CDR1 MNHNS and CDR2 SASEGT. V trimming: 4 bases; J trimming: 6 bases; junction bases outside the gene matches: 8. The CDR3 DNA reads TGTGCCAGCAGTGTGTTGAGTAGCGGGTCCGGGGAGCTGTTTTTT. This encodes CASSVLSSGSGELFF.

This clonotype was detected a few times. The CDR3 DNA reads as TGTGCCAGCAGCGCACAGGGGAACACTGAAGCTTTCTTT. It specifies CASSAQGNTEAFF. The chain uses TRBV9 and TRBJ1-1; perhaps TRBD1 as D (6 bases). The CDR3 contains 13 residues. V was cut by 3 bases and J by 1 base, with 7 bases left in between. CDR1 SGDLS and CDR2 YYNGEE come from the germline V gene.

The J gene is TRBJ2-7, the V gene TRBV5-1; 9 bases line up with TRBD1. The CDR3 totals 17 residues. The V and J ends lost 0 bases and 6 bases, in that order; junction bases with no gene match: 13. Per germline, CDR1 SGHRS and CDR2 YFSETQ. CDR3 loop: CASSLEQGAFAVPEQYF. The CDR3 region has the DNA TGCGCCAGCAGCTTGGAACAGGGGGCCTTCGCCGTCCCCGAGCAGTACTTC.

This chain connects TRBV12-3 or TRBV12-4 to TRBJ2-7; 8 positions match TRBD2. V lost 4 bases, J lost 6 bases, and 8 bases stayed unmatched. This CDR3 is built from 14 residues. This CDR3 is CASSSGLDGSEQYF. CDR3 DNA sequence: TGTGCCAGCAGTTCGGGACTAGACGGAAGCGAGCAGTACTTC.

J is TRBJ2-1 and V is TRBV5-1, with 8 bases fitting TRBD2. CDR1 and CDR2 from the germline V gene are SGHRS and YFSETQ. J was trimmed by 6 bases and V by 1 base; bases with no gene match: 6. The CDR3 runs to 15 residues. This chain's CDR3 is CASSLWSGSGNEQFF. The DNA for the CDR3 is TGCGCCAGCAGCTTGTGGAGCGGGAGTGGCAATGAGCAGTTCTTC.

The chain recombines TRBV4-1 with TRBJ1-2; D might be TRBD1 (6 bases). The CDR3 runs 18 residues. CDR1 and CDR2 from the germline V gene are MGHRA and YSYEKL. V was pared by 3 bases and J by 4 bases, with 24 bases between. For the CDR3, the DNA is TGCGCCAGCAGCCACTTCGCTAGACAGGAGACTATGGTCTATGGCTACACCTTC. Protein product: CASSHFARQETMVYGYTF.

Notes on this clonotype: Compared with germline, one end of the junction differs, possibly owing to a read error. The chain combines TRBV12-3 or TRBV12-4 with TRBJ2-7; 12 nucleotides line up with TRBD2. This CDR3 is 14 amino acids long. CDR3 sequence reads: CAISLLAGGYEQYF. Written as DNA, the CDR3 is TGTGCCATCAGTTTACTAGCGGGAGGATACGAGCAGTACTTC.

The sample holds one count of this clonotype. The chain employs TRBV7-3 and TRBJ2-1, with 12 bases identical to TRBD2. Germline V CDR1 and CDR2: SGHTA, FQGTGA. V trimming: 4 bases; J trimming: 7 bases; junction bases outside the gene matches: 11. The CDR3 has 17 residues. In nucleotides, the CDR3 is TGTGCCAGCAGCTCTCGATCTAGCGGGAGGGCCGGGAATGAGCAGTTCTTC. This gives the protein CASSSRSSGRAGNEQFF.

The J gene is TRBJ2-7, the V gene TRBV10-3; 7 positions agree with TRBD1. Germline V lookup: CDR1 ENHRY, CDR2 SYGVKD. J lost 2 bases, V lost 5 bases, and 3 bases had no gene match. The CDR3 has 13 residues. The CDR3 DNA follows: TGTGCCATCAGTTGGGACAGTACCTACGAGCAGTACTTC. It codes for CAISWDSTYEQYF.